The 8 T cell receptor beta chains below come from one sample, sequenced in a study (dated by TCRdb to 2022 to 2024). The library was produced with the immunoSEQ multiplex PCR assay. In TCRdb, the immuneACCESS table is reduced to in-frame sequences with V and J assigned. These tables do not hold every clone; where another copy was compared, an unresolved V gene accounts for under half, and the others remain unexplained. This sample is represented by about 68,000 clones; just over 90% of them were singletons. 3.5% to 5.5% of the sample belongs to the ten largest clones. Sequencing was performed on PBMCs. The origin of the receptors is a man between 35 and 55 years old with rheumatoid arthritis.

V usage is TRBV19 and J usage is TRBJ2-2; weak D call: TRBD1 (5 bases). Germline lookup yields CDR1 LNHDA and CDR2 SQIVND (reference sequence). Between the trimmed V and J ends, which lost 3 bases and 4 bases, there was a span of 12 bases. This CDR3 comprises 15 residues. As DNA, the CDR3 is TGTGCCAGTAGTATCACCAGGGCTGGCACCGGGGAGCTGTTTTTT. Amino acids: CASSITRAGTGELFF. Variable domain in full (rest from reference TRBV19 and TRBJ2-2): DGGITQSPKYLFRKEGQNVTLSCEQNLNHDAMYWYRQDPGQGLRLIYYSQIVNDFQKGDIAEGYSVSREKKESFPLTVTSAQKNPTAFYLCASSITRAGTGELFFGEGSRLTVL.

CDR3 in DNA: TGCGCCAGCAGCTTGCAAGGGGGCCAAGAGACCCAGTACTTC. It is translated as CASSLQGGQETQYF. The V gene is TRBV5-1, the J gene TRBJ2-5; D might be TRBD1 (6 bases). The CDR3 sequence is 14 residues long. The ends were cut back, 1 base at V and 1 base at J, with 8 bases in the middle. Per the germline V gene, CDR1 is SGHRS and CDR2 is YFSETQ. Full variable domain (outside the CDR3, taken from reference TRBV5-1 and TRBJ2-5): KAGVTQTPRYLIKTRGQQVTLSCSPISGHRSVSWYQQTPGQGLQFLFEYFSETQRNKGNFPGRFSGRQFSNSRSEMNVSTLELGDSALYLCASSLQGGQETQYFGPGTRLLVL.

The chain uses TRBV5-1 and TRBJ2-5; D gene unclear. Germline loops: CDR1 SGHRS, CDR2 YFSETQ. V was cut by 0 bases and J by 4 bases, with 10 bases left in between. The CDR3 loop spans 14 amino acids. CDR3 sequence: CASSLATRGETQYF. The CDR3 DNA is TGCGCCAGCAGCTTGGCTACGAGAGGAGAGACCCAGTACTTC.

The chain has TRBV6-2 or TRBV6-3 and TRBJ2-3; D is unclear. The germline V gene encodes CDR1 MNHEY and CDR2 SVGEGT. The CDR3 length is 16 residues. V gave up 4 bases and J gave up 2 bases, with 16 bases separating them. In DNA, the CDR3 is TGTGCCAGCAGTTCTCCGATAGGAGAGCTCACAGATACGCAGTATTTT. Translation gives CASSSPIGELTDTQYF.

The rearrangement uses TRBV10-3 and TRBJ2-7; D gene uncertain. This CDR3 has 14 amino acids. Germline V gene sequence: CDR1 ENHRY, CDR2 SYGVKD. The V and J ends lost 3 bases and 0 bases respectively, with 9 bases between them. The CDR3 loop reads CAISELTSSYEQYF. The DNA for the CDR3 is TGTGCCATCAGTGAACTGACGAGCTCCTACGAGCAGTACTTC.

The V and J genes are TRBV4-2 and TRBJ2-7, with unresolved D. Germline V CDR1 and CDR2: LGHNA, YNFKEQ. The CDR3 sequence is 14 residues long. V lost 3 bases and J lost 2, with 11 bases in between. CDR3 residues: CASSQDAGAYEQYF. Here the CDR3 DNA reads TGTGCCAGCAGCCAGGACGCAGGAGCCTACGAGCAGTACTTC.

V gene TRBV6-2 or TRBV6-3 combines with J gene TRBJ1-5, with D possibly TRBD1 on 5 matching bases. The CDR3 consists of 19 residues. Germline loops: CDR1 MNHEY, CDR2 SVGEGT. V dropped 2 bases and J dropped 0 bases, with 20 bases sitting between them. The CDR3 DNA follows: TGTGCCAGCAGTTACGAACCTAGGGAGGGACCACGTAGCAATCAGCCCCAGCATTTT. This translates into CASSYEPREGPRSNQPQHF.

The chain recombines TRBV12-3 or TRBV12-4 with TRBJ1-4, with D hard to call. V was shortened by 3 bases and J by 7 bases, with 9 bases between the two germline ends. CDR3 length equals 13 residues. The CDR3 DNA reads TGTGCCAGCAGTTTTACCGCTGGTGAAAAACTGTTTTTT. Translation: CASSFTAGEKLFF.